A single sample gave rise to the 24 T cell receptor beta chains below, sequenced in a study of blood T cells in healthy people across ages. Together with a sample-barcoded 5' primer, a J-beta primer mix was included in a second PCR lasting roughly 6 to 12 cycles. TCRdb re-derived calls from the 5' RACE reads in MiXCR, one entry per CDR3 protein. Found here are hundreds of thousands of distinct CDR3 sequences, 40% to 45% of them singletons; the top ten hold 25% to 35%. Specimen: blood. The receptors come from a man of 80 years or more in good health.

The rearrangement joins TRBV6-6 to TRBJ1-6; 10 nucleotides align to TRBD1. J was trimmed by 9 bases and V by 7 bases; bases with no gene match: 9. CDR3 size: 15 residues. Germline V gives CDR1 MNHNY, CDR2 SVGAGI (reference sequence). Here the CDR3 reads CASTRSRQGASPLHF. The DNA of the CDR3 is TGTGCCAGCACCAGGAGCCGACAGGGGGCTTCACCCCTCCACTTT.

This clonotype was picked up a small number of times. This rearrangement joins TRBV4-3 to TRBJ2-4; tentative D call: TRBD2 (6 bases). The germline V gene encodes CDR1 LGHNA and CDR2 YSLEER. The CDR3 has 13 amino acids. V gave up 2 bases and J gave up 10 bases, with 12 bases separating them. CDR3 residues: CASSQKAGTIQYF. The CDR3 DNA follows: TGCGCCAGCAGCCAAAAAGCAGGGACTATTCAGTACTTC.

This clonotype was recorded a few times. One end of the junction fails to match germline, which may point to a read error. This chain links TRBV20-1 with TRBJ2-1, with D perhaps matching TRBD1 or TRBD2 (5 bases each). The germline V gene has CDR1 DFQATT and CDR2 SNEGSKA (reference sequence). The CDR3 is 14 residues long. CDR3 region: CRASRGLKDNEQFF. The CDR3 DNA sequence: TGCAGAGCTAGTCGGGGCCTGAAGGACAATGAGCAGTTCTTC.

The rearrangement uses TRBV7-9 and TRBJ2-1, with D perhaps matching TRBD1 or TRBD2 (5 bases each). This CDR3 is 11 amino acids long. V lost 2 bases and J 15 bases, leaving 11 bases between the germline ends. CDR1 is SEHNR, CDR2 FQNEAQ, per germline (reference sequence). The CDR3 nucleotides read TGTGCCAGCAGCTTAACGGGGCTTGGGTTCTTC. Its protein is CASSLTGLGFF. Looking up the rest from reference TRBV7-9 and TRBJ2-1 gives the full variable domain: DTGVSQNPRHKITKRGQNVTFRCDPISEHNRLYWYRQTLGQGPEFLTYFQNEAQLEKSRLLSDRFSAERPKGSFSTLEIQRTEQGDSAMYLCASSLTGLGFFGPGTRLTVL.

The chain recombines TRBV15 with TRBJ2-1; D is undetermined. Germline CDR1 is LNHNV and CDR2 is YYDKDF (reference sequence). V was shortened by 1 base and J by 7 bases, with 8 bases between the two germline ends. The length of the CDR3 is 13 residues. The CDR3: CATSRGAGNEQFF. In DNA form, the CDR3 reads TGTGCCACCAGCAGAGGTGCAGGAAATGAGCAGTTCTTC. Variable domain in full (rest from reference TRBV15 and TRBJ2-1): DAMVIQNPRYQVTQFGKPVTLSCSQTLNHNVMYWYQQKSSQAPKLLFHYYDKDFNNEADTPDNFQSRRPNTSFCFLDIRSPGLGDTAMYLCATSRGAGNEQFFGPGTRLTVL.

The chain recombines TRBV29-1 with TRBJ2-5, with 10 bases lining up with TRBD2. The trim removed 8 bases at V and 7 bases at J, leaving 10 bases unmatched. Germline loops: CDR1 SQVTM, CDR2 ANQGSEA. This CDR3 comprises 13 residues. The CDR3 here is CSFKRGGFGTQYF. CDR3 nucleotide sequence: TGCAGCTTCAAGCGGGGGGGCTTCGGGACCCAGTACTTC.

This clonotype appeared a few times. V usage is TRBV7-4 and J usage is TRBJ2-3; 8 bases align to TRBD2. Germline CDR1 is SGHVT and CDR2 is SQSDAQ. CDR3 length: 18 residues. Trimming at V came to 11 bases and at J to 0 bases, leaving 19 bases not matched to a gene. For the CDR3, the DNA is TGTGCCGCGATACGGGGGGCGCGACGCGGGAGGAGCACAGATACGCAGTATTTT. Translating gives CAAIRGARRGRSTDTQYF.

Ten or more counts support this clonotype. The chain uses TRBV3-1 and TRBJ2-7; D possibly corresponds to TRBD2 (5 bases). Germline values: CDR1 LGHDT, CDR2 YNNKEL (reference sequence). V lost 4 bases and J lost 4, with 14 bases in between. This CDR3 is 14 amino acids long. DNA for the CDR3: TGTGCCAGCAGCCCTCCCGGACTTTCTTACGAGCAGTACTTC. Protein product: CASSPPGLSYEQYF.

The chain recombines TRBV12-5 with TRBJ2-7; 8 positions match TRBD1. This CDR3 has 15 residues. Germline lookup yields CDR1 LGHNT and CDR2 FRNRAP. The V and J ends lost 1 base and 6 bases, in that order; junction bases with no gene match: 8. The CDR3 nucleotides read TGTGCTAGTGGTTTGGAACGGGACAGGCTCCGCGAGCAGTACTTC. This sequence encodes CASGLERDRLREQYF. Looking up the rest from reference TRBV12-5 and TRBJ2-7 gives the full variable domain: DARVTQTPRHKVTEMGQEVTMRCQPILGHNTVFWYRQTMMQGLELLAYFRNRAPLDDSGMPKDRFSAEMPDATLATLKIQPSEPRDSAVYFCASGLERDRLREQYFGPGTRLTVT.

This clonotype turned up a few times. The chain recombines TRBV6-5 with TRBJ2-1; 9 positions match TRBD2. Judging by the DNA end, TRBJ2-7 fits better; the J call may be wrong. The CDR3 is made up of 18 amino acids. Germline CDR1 and CDR2: MNHEY and SVGAGI. CDR3 loop: CASSYARAGGVSYNEQYF. DNA for the CDR3: TGTGCCAGCAGTTACGCCCGGGCGGGGGGGGTCTCCTACAATGAGCAGTACTTC.

On this clonotype itself: A read error may produce the germline difference seen at one junction end. The rearrangement joins TRBV20-1 to TRBJ2-7; a possible D gene is TRBD2 (6 bases). The CDR3 is 14 amino acids. The germline CDR1 and CDR2 sequences are DFQATT and SNEGSKA (reference sequence). The CDR3 region is CSALRDFYADEQYF. The CDR3 DNA follows: TGTAGTGCTCTACGGGACTTCTACGCCGACGAGCAGTACTTC.

V gene TRBV20-1 combines with J gene TRBJ1-5; D is unclear. CDR1 DFQATT and CDR2 SNEGSKA come from the germline V gene (reference sequence). CDR3 length: 16 amino acids. V was clipped by 2 bases and J by 0 bases, with 14 bases between them. In DNA form, the CDR3 reads TGCAGTGCTAGAAAGAGTACCGCTTATAGCAATCAGCCCCAGCATTTT. Translated: CSARKSTAYSNQPQHF.

CDR3 loop: CSARSGTGGSYEQYF. Written as DNA, the CDR3 is TGCAGTGCTAGATCGGGGACAGGGGGGTCCTACGAGCAGTACTTC. V gene TRBV20-1 combines with J gene TRBJ2-7, with TRBD1 matching 11 bases. The germline V gene has CDR1 DFQATT and CDR2 SNEGSKA (reference sequence). The CDR3 is 15 amino acids. The junction had 4 bases not matched to a gene; V was cut back by 2 bases and J by 1 base.

This clonotype has a count of ten or more. CDR3 region: CASSTQYQETQYF. The CDR3 DNA reads as TGTGCCAGCAGTACACAGTACCAAGAGACCCAGTACTTC. The chain is built from TRBV6-2 or TRBV6-3 and TRBJ2-5; D unclear. The CDR3 is made up of 13 amino acids. Between the trimmed V and J ends, which lost 5 bases and 0 bases, there was a span of 7 bases. CDR1 is MNHEY, CDR2 SVGEGT, per germline.

The CDR3 DNA reads as TGTGCCAGCATTAATGACAAGACCACCTACAATGAGCAGTTCTTC. The encoded protein is CASINDKTTYNEQFF. J is TRBJ2-1 and V is TRBV6-2 or TRBV6-3; D call uncertain. The CDR3 length is 15 residues. Trimming took off 7 bases at V and 2 bases at J, with 15 bases between the two ends. CDR1 and CDR2 (germline): MNHEY, SVGEGT.

This clonotype was picked up a small number of times. The chain is built from TRBV29-1 and TRBJ2-7; D unresolved. The CDR3 extends over 11 amino acids. Trimming took off 3 bases at V and 4 bases at J, with 7 bases between the two ends. Per germline, CDR1 SQVTM and CDR2 ANQGSEA. The CDR3 loop is CSVDGGYEQYF. CDR3 in DNA: TGCAGCGTTGACGGCGGATACGAGCAGTACTTC.

The rearrangement joins TRBV24-1 to TRBJ1-2; tentatively, D is TRBD1 (5 bases). The CDR3 length is 15 residues. Trimming took off 1 base at V and 6 bases at J, with 14 bases between the two ends. Germline-derived CDR1 and CDR2 are KGHDR and SFDVKD. The CDR3, as DNA: TGTGCCACCAGTGATTTCTGGGGCGATAAAAATGGCTACACCTTC. The encoded protein is CATSDFWGDKNGYTF.

This chain connects TRBV7-6 to TRBJ2-5; 12 positions match TRBD2. The CDR3 runs 15 residues. Germline V CDR1 and CDR2: SGHVS, FNYEAQ. V dropped 5 bases and J dropped 11; count of bases not matched to a gene: 12. CDR3 amino acids: CASSMTSGSYPEQYF. The DNA of the CDR3 is TGTGCCAGCAGCATGACTAGCGGGAGCTACCCTGAGCAGTACTTC.

Many counts were recorded for this clonotype. The rearrangement uses TRBV12-3 or TRBV12-4 and TRBJ2-7; a weak D match, TRBD1 (5 bases). CDR3 length equals 15 residues. Trimming took off 6 bases at V and 1 base at J, with 16 bases between the two ends. The CDR3 protein is CASSRRDSASYEQYF. DNA of the CDR3: TGTGCCAGCAGCCGCAGGGATTCAGCATCCTACGAGCAGTACTTC.

This sequence joins TRBV20-1 and TRBJ2-3; 10 nucleotides line up with TRBD2. CDR3 length: 15 amino acids. In germline, CDR1 is DFQATT, CDR2 SNEGSKA (reference sequence). The J segment lost 5 bases and the V segment lost 2 bases, leaving 7 bases of the junction unmatched. The CDR3 spells CSARRRAGGEDTQYF. In nucleotides, the CDR3 is TGCAGTGCTAGACGGCGAGCGGGGGGGGAAGATACGCAGTATTTT.

This clonotype is a singleton in its sample. One end of the junction is discordant with germline, which a read error may explain. The chain links TRBV7-2 to TRBJ2-1, with D perhaps TRBD2 (5 bases). Germline assignment: CDR1 SGHTA and CDR2 FQGNSA. This CDR3 comprises 14 residues. For the CDR3, the DNA is TGTGCCAGCACCCCGGGAAGAGGGTACAATGGGCAGTTCTTC. This gives the protein CASTPGRGYNGQFF.

This chain's CDR3 is CASSAQLAGSYNEQFF. The CDR3 bases are TGCGCCAGCAGCGCCCAACTAGCGGGTTCCTACAATGAGCAGTTCTTC. V is TRBV5-1 and J is TRBJ2-1, with 9 bases that match TRBD2. This CDR3 is 16 amino acids long. Germline V lookup: CDR1 SGHRS, CDR2 YFSETQ. The V gene end was trimmed by 4 bases and the J gene end by 1 base; junction bases not matched to a gene: 6.

This clonotype has just a few counts. This chain links TRBV12-3 or TRBV12-4 with TRBJ2-7; no clear D. The J call is uncertain, as TRBJ2-5 better fits the DNA end. This CDR3 is 12 amino acids long. CDR3 coding DNA: TGTGCCAGCAGCCATCGATCCCCGACCCAGTACTTC. The encoded protein is CASSHRSPTQYF.

This clonotype was observed at least ten times. This chain connects TRBV6-1 to TRBJ2-1; TRBD1 matches at 7 bases. The J call may be incorrect, as the DNA end agrees better with TRBJ2-7. Germline V gene data show CDR1 as MNHNS and CDR2 as SASEGT. This CDR3 is 14 amino acids long. CDR3 amino acids: CASRSGGTYNEQYF. The DNA of the CDR3 is TGTGCCAGCAGGTCAGGGGGAACCTACAATGAGCAGTACTTC.